Given below is one T cell receptor beta chain in context. Its antigen is unidentified. This record belongs to a study of PD-L1 blockade in urothelial cancer. Looking at the study overall: The study recovered a median of 141,255 T cells per blood sample.

Sequencing used immunoSEQ multiplex PCR; TCRdb keeps in-frame clones, though not all of them. The table includes 50,000 to 60,000 clones, approximately 80% detected once. V trimming: 4 bases; J trimming: 0 bases; junction bases outside the gene matches: 9. CDR3 length: 17 amino acids. Germline V gives CDR1 SGHTA, CDR2 FQGNSA. Study results and limitations: TCR clonality was measured in pretreatment peripheral blood. Clonality below the median predicted better survival.

The chain links TRBV7-2 to TRBJ2-5, with 9 bases aligning to TRBD1. The starting material was PBMCs, obtained around atezolizumab (anti-PD-L1) treatment. The source of this sequence is a man aged 40-49 years with urothelial cancer. CDR3: CASSSGDREADQETQYF. CDR3 DNA: TGTGCCAGCAGCTCCGGGGACAGGGAGGCAGACCAAGAGACCCAGTACTTC.